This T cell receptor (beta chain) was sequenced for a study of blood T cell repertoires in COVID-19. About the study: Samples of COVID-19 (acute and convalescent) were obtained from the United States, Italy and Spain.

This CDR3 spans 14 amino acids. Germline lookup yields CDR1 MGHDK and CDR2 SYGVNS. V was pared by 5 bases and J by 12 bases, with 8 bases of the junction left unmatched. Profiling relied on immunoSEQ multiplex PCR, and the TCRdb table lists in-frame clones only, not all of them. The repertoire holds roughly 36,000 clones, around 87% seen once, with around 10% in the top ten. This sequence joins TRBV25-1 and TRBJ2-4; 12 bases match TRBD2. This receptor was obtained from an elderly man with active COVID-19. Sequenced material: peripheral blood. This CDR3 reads CASSISGTSGSQYF. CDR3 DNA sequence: TGTGCCAGCAGTATATCCGGGACTAGCGGGTCTCAGTACTTC. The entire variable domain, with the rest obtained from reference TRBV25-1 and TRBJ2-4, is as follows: EADIYQTPRYLVIGTGKKITLECSQTMGHDKMYWYQQDPGMELHLIHYSYGVNSTEKGDLSSESTVSRIRTEHFPLTLESARPSHTSQYLCASSISGTSGSQYFGAGTRLSVL.